This TCR beta chain was identified during a study of T cells in Graves' hyperthyroidism and ophthalmopathy (dated by TCRdb to between 2017 and 2020). Notes on the research overall: Peripheral blood samples were taken at initial diagnosis, before any treatment was given. After sampling, hyperthyroidism patients received methimazole starting at 30 mg daily, and ophthalmopathy patients received high-dose intravenous methylprednisolone. The study also compared thyroid tissue and blood T-cell repertoires from roughly 6 Graves' hyperthyroidism patients. The paper describes TCR Vbeta CDR3 sequencing of more than 120 peripheral blood samples, made up of fewer than 50 ophthalmopathy patients, 70 to 75 hyperthyroidism patients and roughly 17 progressor patients. For training and testing, the 100 or so patients in the discovery cohort were randomly divided in a 7:3 ratio. To identify TCR V-J signatures that set the groups apart, the researchers used a discovery cohort of about a hundred patients, made up of some 41 with Graves' ophthalmopathy and 55 to 65 with stable Graves' hyperthyroidism. Whether ophthalmopathy could be predicted prospectively was tested in an independent validation cohort made up of approximately 19 hyperthyroidism patients plus 17 patients who later progressed to ophthalmopathy.

This clonotype was seen at least ten times. Its cognate antigen has yet to be identified. No base quality information exists; no much larger clone differs at one position. The research as a whole found: In cross-validation, a model built on a 13 V-J signature told ophthalmopathy apart from stable hyperthyroidism with approximately 90% sensitivity and about 81% specificity, and in testing the same model reached 80%/75%. Most expanded thyroid clonotypes (frequency above 0.001) were also found in blood, which suggests that blood repertoires may mirror thyroid immune responses. Sample size was not statistically predetermined, and blinding of investigators to group allocation was not performed. In validation, the model predicted progression to ophthalmopathy with 55% to 71% sensitivity and roughly 75% specificity, a median of 6.5 months before onset.

TCR beta CDR3 regions were amplified from RNA transcripts. The first round of RT-PCR for the TCR CDR3 was performed with the HTBI primer set and the Qiagen OneStep RT-PCR kit. A second multiplex PCR round built the libraries, followed by size selection and purification. Sequencing of the libraries was done on an Illumina HiSeq2000 using paired-end 100 bp reads. Under the source paper's analysis protocol: Raw data were processed with SOAPnuke, discarding reads with adapters, uncalled bases, mean Phred below 15, or no exact constant-primer or identifier match. High-quality paired reads were merged with COPE v1.2.5, and unique nucleotide sequences were defined as clonotypes. MiTCR v1.1 was used to align the clonotypes against IMGT TRBV, TRBD and TRBJ reference segments. The analysis included only V-J combinations with a frequency above 0.0001, which together covered roughly 99% of the repertoires. A TCS score was defined as the ratio of F50 (clonal expansion) to E x V (chaos), with BLOSUM62-based TCRdist applied between CDR3 peptides within each V-J. Welch's t-statistics and random forest reduced several hundred V-J features to fewer than 15, which were used in a naive Bayes classifier (R e1071). TCRdb's own reprocessing of the public reads used fastp at Q25 and MiXCR and kept productive beta chains. Entries are consolidated by CDR3 protein sequence, retaining the most common genes and DNA. These V and J calls rely on TCRdb rather than the paper's analysis. Across this sample there are about 640,000 distinct CDR3 sequences, with less than 25% seen only once. Of the sample, over 30% is held by the ten largest clones.

Taken from the germline V gene, the CDR1 and CDR2 loops are SGHVS and FQNEAQ. The CDR3 holds 14 amino acids from the cysteine to the phenylalanine. Only the CDR3 DNA stays, 42 bases, in frame from base 1. V lost 4 bases and J lost 3 bases, and the count of bases not matched to a germline gene is 5. Ophthalmopathy patients had moderately to severely active disease, with a Clinical Activity Score of 3 or more, a NOSPECS grade of 4 or more, and a disease duration of less than 3 months. Any patient with an uncontrolled infection, another autoimmune disease, pregnancy or lactation was excluded. Diagnoses were established on the basis of clinical symptoms, serum thyroxine and TRAb, thyroid ultrasound, and orbital computed tomography. Ficoll-Paque density gradient centrifugation was used to isolate PBMCs from approximately 10 ml of fresh peripheral blood. Total RNA was extracted with Trizol reagent, and quality was checked on an Agilent 2100 Bioanalyzer.

In this chain, TRBV7-8 is recombined with TRBJ2-7; 8 bases in between match TRBD1. The sample consisted of blood. This clonotype was obtained from a man aged 25 to 40 with Graves' ophthalmopathy. The encoded CDR3 is CASSYPGQDYEQYF. In nucleotides, the sequence is TGTGCCAGCAGCTATCCGGGACAGGACTACGAGCAGTACTTC.